A single sample gave rise to the 5 T cell receptor beta chains below, sequenced in a study of Graves' ophthalmopathy and Graves' hyperthyroidism. Amplification from RNA transcripts yielded the TCR beta CDR3 regions. Second-round multiplex PCR came after a first-round RT-PCR that employed HTBI primers. TCRdb used MiXCR to reprocess the multiplex PCR reads, holding one entry per CDR3 protein. The sample lists approximately 160,000 distinct CDR3 sequences; about two fifths were seen once. The sample comprised peripheral blood. These receptors were collected from a young man with Graves' ophthalmopathy.

The chain couples TRBV2 to TRBJ2-7, with D perhaps TRBD1 (5 bases). Germline CDR1 and CDR2: SNHLY and FYNNEI. The CDR3 contains 14 residues. The V gene lost 6 bases and the J gene lost 6 bases, with 18 bases spanning the gap. CDR3 region: CASRQQGPTPEQYF. Written as DNA, the CDR3 is TGTGCCAGCAGGCAGCAGGGCCCCACCCCCGAGCAGTACTTC.

There are many counts of this clonotype. The chain links TRBV28 to TRBJ1-6; D may be TRBD1 (6 bases). CDR3 length: 15 amino acids. Germline-derived CDR1 and CDR2 are MDHEN and SYDVKM. V dropped 5 bases and J dropped 7 bases, with 15 bases sitting between them. In DNA, the CDR3 is TGTGCCAGCAGTATGGACACGAGGGGGAATTCACCCCTCCACTTT. Protein sequence: CASSMDTRGNSPLHF. Based on the CDR3 plus reference TRBV28 and TRBJ1-6, the full variable domain is DVKVTQSSRYLVKRTGEKVFLECVQDMDHENMFWYRQDPGLGLRLIYFSYDVKMKEKGDIPEGYSVSREKKERFSLILESASTNQTSMYLCASSMDTRGNSPLHFGNGTRLTVT.

This clonotype was picked up many times. The chain couples TRBV6-2 or TRBV6-3 to TRBJ1-5; 7 nucleotides agree with TRBD1. The germline V gene encodes CDR1 MNHEY and CDR2 SVGEGT. The ends lost 6 bases at V and 4 bases at J; junction bases unmatched: 3. The length of the CDR3 is 13 residues. DNA of the CDR3: TGTGCCAGCAGCGACAGGGAGAATCAGCCCCAGCATTTT. The encoded protein is CASSDRENQPQHF.

V is TRBV28 and J is TRBJ2-5; D may be TRBD2 (6 bases). Germline loops: CDR1 MDHEN, CDR2 SYDVKM. The CDR3 contains 14 residues. V lost 5 bases to trimming and J lost 1 base, with 11 bases between them. The CDR3: CASSPGGAQETQYF. The CDR3, as DNA: TGTGCCAGCAGTCCCGGGGGAGCCCAAGAGACCCAGTACTTC.

About this clonotype itself: The CDR3 does not end in the conserved phenylalanine or tryptophan, so this is likely a read error. V is TRBV5-1 and J is TRBJ2-7, with D possibly TRBD1 on 6 matching bases. Germline assignment: CDR1 SGHRS and CDR2 YFSETQ. The V end was cut by 4 bases, the J end by 3 bases, with 11 bases between. The length of the CDR3 is 13 residues. CDR3 in amino acids: CASSAGTSYEQYG. Here the CDR3 DNA reads TGCGCCAGCAGCGCCGGGACAAGCTACGAGCAGTACGGC.